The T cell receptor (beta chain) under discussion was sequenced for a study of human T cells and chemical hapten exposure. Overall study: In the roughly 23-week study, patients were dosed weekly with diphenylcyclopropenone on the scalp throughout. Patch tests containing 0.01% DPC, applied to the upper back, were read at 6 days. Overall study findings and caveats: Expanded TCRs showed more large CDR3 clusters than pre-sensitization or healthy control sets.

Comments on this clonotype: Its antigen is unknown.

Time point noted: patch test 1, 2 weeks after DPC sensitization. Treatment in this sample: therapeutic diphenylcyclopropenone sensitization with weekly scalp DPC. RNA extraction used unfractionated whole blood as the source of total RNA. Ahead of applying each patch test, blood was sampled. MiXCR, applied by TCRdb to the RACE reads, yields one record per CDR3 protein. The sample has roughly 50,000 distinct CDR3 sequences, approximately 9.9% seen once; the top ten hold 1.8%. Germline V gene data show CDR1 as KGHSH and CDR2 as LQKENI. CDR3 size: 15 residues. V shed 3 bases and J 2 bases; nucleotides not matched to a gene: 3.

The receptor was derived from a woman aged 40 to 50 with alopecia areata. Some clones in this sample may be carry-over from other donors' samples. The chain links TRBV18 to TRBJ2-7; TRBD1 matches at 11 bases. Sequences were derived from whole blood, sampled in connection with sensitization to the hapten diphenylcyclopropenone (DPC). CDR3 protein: CASSPGTGGAYEQYF. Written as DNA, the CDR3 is TGTGCCAGCTCACCTGGGACAGGGGGAGCCTACGAGCAGTACTTC.